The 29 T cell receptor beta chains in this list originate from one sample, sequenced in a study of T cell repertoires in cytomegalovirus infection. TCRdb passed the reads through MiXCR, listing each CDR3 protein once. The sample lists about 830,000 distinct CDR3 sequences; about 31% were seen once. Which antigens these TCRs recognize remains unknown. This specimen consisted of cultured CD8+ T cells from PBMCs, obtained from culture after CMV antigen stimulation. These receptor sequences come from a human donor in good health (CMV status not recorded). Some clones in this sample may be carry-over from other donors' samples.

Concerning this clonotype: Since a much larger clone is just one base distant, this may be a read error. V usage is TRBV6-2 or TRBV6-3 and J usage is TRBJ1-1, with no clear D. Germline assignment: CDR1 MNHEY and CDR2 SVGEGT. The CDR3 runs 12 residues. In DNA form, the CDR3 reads TGTGCCAGCAGTACGGTGAACACTCAAGCTTTCTTT. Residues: CASSTVNTQAFF.

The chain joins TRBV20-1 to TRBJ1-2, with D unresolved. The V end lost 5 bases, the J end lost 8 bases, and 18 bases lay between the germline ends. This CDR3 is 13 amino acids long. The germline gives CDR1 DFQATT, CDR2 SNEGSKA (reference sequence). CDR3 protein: CSAPGLRREGYTF. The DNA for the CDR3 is TGCAGTGCTCCGGGCCTTAGGAGGGAAGGCTACACCTTC.

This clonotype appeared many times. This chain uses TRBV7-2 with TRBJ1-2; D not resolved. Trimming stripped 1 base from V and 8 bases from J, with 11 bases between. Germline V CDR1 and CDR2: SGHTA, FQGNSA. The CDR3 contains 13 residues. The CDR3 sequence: CASSLVTVGGYTF. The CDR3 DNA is TGTGCCAGCAGCTTAGTAACAGTCGGGGGCTACACCTTC.

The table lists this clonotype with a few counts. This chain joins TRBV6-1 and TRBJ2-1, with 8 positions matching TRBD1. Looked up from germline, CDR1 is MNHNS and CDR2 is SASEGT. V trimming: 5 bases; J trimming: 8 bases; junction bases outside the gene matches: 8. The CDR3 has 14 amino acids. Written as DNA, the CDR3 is TGTGCCAGCAGTTACGGACAGGGTTGGGATGAGCAGTTCTTC. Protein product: CASSYGQGWDEQFF.

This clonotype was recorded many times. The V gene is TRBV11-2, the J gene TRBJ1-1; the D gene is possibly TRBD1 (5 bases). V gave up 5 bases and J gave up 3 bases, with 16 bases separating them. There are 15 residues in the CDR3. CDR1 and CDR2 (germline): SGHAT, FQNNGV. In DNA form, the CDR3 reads TGTGCCAGCAGCACCCGACCGGGGGAGGACACTGAAGCTTTCTTT. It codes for CASSTRPGEDTEAFF.

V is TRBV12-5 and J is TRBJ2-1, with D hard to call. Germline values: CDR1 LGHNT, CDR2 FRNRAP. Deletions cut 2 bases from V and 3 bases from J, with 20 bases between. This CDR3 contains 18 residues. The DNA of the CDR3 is TGTGCTAGTGGTTTGACTTCCCCGGGTCAGAACTTCTACAATGAGCAGTTCTTC. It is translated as CASGLTSPGQNFYNEQFF. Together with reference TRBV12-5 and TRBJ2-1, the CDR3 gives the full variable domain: DARVTQTPRHKVTEMGQEVTMRCQPILGHNTVFWYRQTMMQGLELLAYFRNRAPLDDSGMPKDRFSAEMPDATLATLKIQPSEPRDSAVYFCASGLTSPGQNFYNEQFFGPGTRLTVL.

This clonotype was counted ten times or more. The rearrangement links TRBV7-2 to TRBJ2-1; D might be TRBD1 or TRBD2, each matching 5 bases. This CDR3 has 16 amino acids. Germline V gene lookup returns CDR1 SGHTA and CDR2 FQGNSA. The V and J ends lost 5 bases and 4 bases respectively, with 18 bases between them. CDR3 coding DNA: TGTGCCAGCAGCACACGTGCCGGGACGGATTACAATGAGCAGTTCTTC. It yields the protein CASSTRAGTDYNEQFF.

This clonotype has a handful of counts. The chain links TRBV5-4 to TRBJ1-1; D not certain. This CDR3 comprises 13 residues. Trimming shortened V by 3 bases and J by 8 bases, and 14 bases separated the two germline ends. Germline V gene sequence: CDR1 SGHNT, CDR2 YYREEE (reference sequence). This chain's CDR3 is CASSYRGLAEAFF. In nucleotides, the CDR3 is TGTGCCAGCAGCTACCGGGGTCTAGCGGAAGCTTTCTTT. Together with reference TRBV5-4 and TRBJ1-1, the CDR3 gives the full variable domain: ETGVTQSPTHLIKTRGQQVTLRCSSQSGHNTVSWYQQALGQGPQFIFQYYREEENGRGNFPPRFSGLQFPNYSSELNVNALELDDSALYLCASSYRGLAEAFFGQGTRLTVV.

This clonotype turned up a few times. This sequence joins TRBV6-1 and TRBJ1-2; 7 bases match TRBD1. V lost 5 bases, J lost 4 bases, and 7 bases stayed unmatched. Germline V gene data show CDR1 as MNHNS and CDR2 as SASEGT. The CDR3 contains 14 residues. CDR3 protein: CASSPTGPTYGYTF. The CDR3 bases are TGTGCCAGCAGTCCGACAGGGCCTACCTATGGCTACACCTTC.

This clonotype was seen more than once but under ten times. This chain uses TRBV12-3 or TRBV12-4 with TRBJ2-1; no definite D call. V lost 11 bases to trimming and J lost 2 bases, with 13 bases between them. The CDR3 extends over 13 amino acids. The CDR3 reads CAYARRPYNEQFF. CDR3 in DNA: TGTGCCTACGCTAGGCGCCCCTACAATGAGCAGTTCTTC.

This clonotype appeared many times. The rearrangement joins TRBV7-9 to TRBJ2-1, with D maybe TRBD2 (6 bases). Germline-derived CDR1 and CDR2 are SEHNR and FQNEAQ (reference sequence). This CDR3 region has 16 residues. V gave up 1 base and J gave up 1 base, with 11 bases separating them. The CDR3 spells CASSLGTTASYNEQFF. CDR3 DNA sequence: TGTGCCAGCAGCTTAGGGACTACCGCATCCTACAATGAGCAGTTCTTC.

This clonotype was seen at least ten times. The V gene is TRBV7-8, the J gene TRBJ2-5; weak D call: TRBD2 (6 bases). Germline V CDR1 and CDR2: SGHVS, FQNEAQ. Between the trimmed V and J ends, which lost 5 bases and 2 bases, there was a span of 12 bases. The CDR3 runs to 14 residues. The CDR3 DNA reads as TGTGCCAGCAGCCCAAGCGGGCCGCAAGAGACCCAGTACTTC. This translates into CASSPSGPQETQYF. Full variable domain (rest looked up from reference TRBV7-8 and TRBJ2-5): GAGVSQSPRYKVAKRGQDVALRCDPISGHVSLFWYQQALGQGPEFLTYFQNEAQLDKSGLPSDRFFAERPEGSVSTLKIQRTQQEDSAVYLCASSPSGPQETQYFGPGTRLLVL.

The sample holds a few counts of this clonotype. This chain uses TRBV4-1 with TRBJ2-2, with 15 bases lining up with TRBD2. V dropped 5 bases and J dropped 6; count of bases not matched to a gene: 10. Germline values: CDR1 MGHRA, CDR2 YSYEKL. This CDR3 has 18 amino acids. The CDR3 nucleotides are TGCGCCAGCAGCGAACGAAGGACTAGCGGGGGGGCCGCCGGGGAGCTGTTTTTT. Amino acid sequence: CASSERRTSGGAAGELFF.

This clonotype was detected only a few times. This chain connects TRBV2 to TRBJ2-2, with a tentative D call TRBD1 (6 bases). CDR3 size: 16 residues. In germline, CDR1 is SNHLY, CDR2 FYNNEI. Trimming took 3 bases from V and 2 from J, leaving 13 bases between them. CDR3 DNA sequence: TGTGCCAGCAGTGATCCCAGGGGCGCCAACACCGGGGAGCTGTTTTTT. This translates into CASSDPRGANTGELFF.

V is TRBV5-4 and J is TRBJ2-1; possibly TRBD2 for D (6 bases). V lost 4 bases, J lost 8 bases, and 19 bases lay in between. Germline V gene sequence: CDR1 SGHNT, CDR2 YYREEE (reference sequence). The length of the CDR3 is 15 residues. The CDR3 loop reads CASSGGTTPMDEQFF. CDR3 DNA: TGTGCCAGCAGCGGAGGGACGACCCCGATGGATGAGCAGTTCTTC.

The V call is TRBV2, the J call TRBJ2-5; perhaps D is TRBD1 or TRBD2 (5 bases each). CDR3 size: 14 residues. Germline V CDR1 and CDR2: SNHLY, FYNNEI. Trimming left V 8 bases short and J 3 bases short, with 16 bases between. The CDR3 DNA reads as TGTGCCAGCCCCCTCCGGGGCGGAGAAGAGACCCAGTACTTC. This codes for CASPLRGGEETQYF.

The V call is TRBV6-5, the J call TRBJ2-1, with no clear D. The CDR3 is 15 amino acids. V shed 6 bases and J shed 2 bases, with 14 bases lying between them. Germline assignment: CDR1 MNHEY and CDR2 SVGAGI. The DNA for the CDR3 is TGTGCCAGCAGGTCCACGGATTTCACCTACAATGAGCAGTTCTTC. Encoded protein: CASRSTDFTYNEQFF.

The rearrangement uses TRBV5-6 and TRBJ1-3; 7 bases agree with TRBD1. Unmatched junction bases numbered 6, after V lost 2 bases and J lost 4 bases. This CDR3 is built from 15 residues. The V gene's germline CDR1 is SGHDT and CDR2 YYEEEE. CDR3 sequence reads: CASSLGGTTGNTIYF. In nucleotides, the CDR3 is TGTGCCAGCAGCTTAGGGGGCACCACGGGAAACACCATATATTTT.

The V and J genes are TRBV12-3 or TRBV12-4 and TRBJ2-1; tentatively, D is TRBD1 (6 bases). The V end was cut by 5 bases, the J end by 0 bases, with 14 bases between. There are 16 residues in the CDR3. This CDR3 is CASSTQGSPSYNEQFF. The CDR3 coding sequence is TGTGCCAGCAGTACGCAGGGGTCCCCCTCCTACAATGAGCAGTTCTTC.

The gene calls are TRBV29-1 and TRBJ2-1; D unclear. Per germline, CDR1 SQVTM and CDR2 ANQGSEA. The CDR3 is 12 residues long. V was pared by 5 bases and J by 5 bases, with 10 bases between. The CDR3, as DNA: TGCAGCGTTCCCTGGGGAAACAATGAGCAGTTCTTC. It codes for CSVPWGNNEQFF.

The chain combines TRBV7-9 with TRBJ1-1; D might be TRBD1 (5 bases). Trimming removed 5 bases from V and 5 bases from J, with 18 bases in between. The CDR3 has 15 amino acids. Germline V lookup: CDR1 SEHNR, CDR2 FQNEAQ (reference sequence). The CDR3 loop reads CASSIEDTGGTEAFF. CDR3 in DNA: TGTGCCAGCAGCATAGAGGATACTGGGGGGACTGAAGCTTTCTTT.

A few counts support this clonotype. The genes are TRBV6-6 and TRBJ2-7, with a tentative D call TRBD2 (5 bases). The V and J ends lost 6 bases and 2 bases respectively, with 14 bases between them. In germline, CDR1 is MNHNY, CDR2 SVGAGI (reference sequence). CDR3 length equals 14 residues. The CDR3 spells CASSQSGLTYEQYF. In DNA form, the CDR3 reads TGTGCCAGCAGCCAGAGCGGTCTTACCTACGAGCAGTACTTC.

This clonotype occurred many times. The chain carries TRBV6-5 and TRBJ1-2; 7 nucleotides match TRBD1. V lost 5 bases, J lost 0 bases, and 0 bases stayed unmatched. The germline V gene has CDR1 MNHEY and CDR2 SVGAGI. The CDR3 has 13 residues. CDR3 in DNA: TGTGCCAGCAGTGGGACAGCTAACTATGGCTACACCTTC. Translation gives CASSGTANYGYTF.

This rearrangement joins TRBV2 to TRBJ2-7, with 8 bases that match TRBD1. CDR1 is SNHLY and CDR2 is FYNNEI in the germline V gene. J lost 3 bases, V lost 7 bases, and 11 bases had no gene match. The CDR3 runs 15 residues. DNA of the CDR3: TGTGCCAGCAATCAACCGGACAGGGTAGACTACGAGCAGTACTTC. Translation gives CASNQPDRVDYEQYF.

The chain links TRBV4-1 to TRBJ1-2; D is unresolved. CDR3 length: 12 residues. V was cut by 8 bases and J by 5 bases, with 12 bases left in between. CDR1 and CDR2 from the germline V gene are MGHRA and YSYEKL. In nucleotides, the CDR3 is TGCGCCAGCGGGTCAGTTAGTTATGGCTACACCTTC. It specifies CASGSVSYGYTF.

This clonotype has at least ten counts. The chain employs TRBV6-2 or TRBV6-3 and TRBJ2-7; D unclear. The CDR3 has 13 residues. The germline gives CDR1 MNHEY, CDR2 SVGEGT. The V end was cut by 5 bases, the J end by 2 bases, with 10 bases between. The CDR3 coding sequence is TGTGCCAGCAGTGGTCCAGAGACCTACGAGCAGTACGTC. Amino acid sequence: CASSGPETYEQYV.

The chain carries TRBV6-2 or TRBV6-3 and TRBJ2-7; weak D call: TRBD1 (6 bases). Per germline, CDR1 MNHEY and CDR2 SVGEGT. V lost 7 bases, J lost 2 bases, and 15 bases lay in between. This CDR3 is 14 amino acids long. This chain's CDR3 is CASNPPDRPYEQYV. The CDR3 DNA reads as TGTGCCAGCAATCCCCCGGACAGACCCTACGAGCAGTACGTC.

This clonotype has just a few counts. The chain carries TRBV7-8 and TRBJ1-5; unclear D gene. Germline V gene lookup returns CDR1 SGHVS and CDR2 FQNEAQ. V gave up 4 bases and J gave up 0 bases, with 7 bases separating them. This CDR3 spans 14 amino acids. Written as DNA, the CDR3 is TGTGCCAGCAGCTCAATGGTTAGCAATCAGCCCCAGCATTTT. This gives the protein CASSSMVSNQPQHF.

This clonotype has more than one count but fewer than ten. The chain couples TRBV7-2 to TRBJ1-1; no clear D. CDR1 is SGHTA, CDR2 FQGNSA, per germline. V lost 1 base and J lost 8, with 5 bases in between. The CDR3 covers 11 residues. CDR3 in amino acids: CASSLVVEAFF. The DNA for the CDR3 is TGTGCCAGCAGCTTAGTGGTCGAAGCTTTCTTT.